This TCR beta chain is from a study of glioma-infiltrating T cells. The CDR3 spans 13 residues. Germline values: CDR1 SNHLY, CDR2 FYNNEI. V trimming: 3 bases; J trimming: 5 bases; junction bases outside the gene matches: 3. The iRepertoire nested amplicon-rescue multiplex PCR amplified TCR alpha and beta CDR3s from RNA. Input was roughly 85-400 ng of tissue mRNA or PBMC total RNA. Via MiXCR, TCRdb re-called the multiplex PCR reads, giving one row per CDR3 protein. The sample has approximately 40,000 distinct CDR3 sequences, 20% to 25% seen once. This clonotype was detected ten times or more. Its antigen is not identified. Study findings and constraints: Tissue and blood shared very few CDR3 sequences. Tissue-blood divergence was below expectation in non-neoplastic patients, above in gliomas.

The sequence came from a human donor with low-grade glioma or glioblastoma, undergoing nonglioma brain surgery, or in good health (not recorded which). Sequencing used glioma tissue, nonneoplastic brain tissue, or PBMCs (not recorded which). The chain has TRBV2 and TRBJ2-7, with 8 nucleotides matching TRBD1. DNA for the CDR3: TGTGCCAGCAGTGAGGACAGGGACCACGAGCAGTACTTC. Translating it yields CASSEDRDHEQYF.